The 11 T cell receptor beta chains reported below all come from one sample, sequenced in a study of neurological immune-mediated disorders (dated by TCRdb to between 2019 and 2020). Preparation of the library involved 5' RACE. TCRdb records Illumina HiSeq 2500 as the sequencer. Clones were called with MiXCR by TCRdb after fastp trimmed the public reads at Q25, and only in-frame beta chains were retained. Each entry merges the rows of one CDR3 protein and shows their most common DNA and genes. For this sample the table gives more than 75,000 distinct CDR3 sequences, of which 5% to 6% were detected only once. The ten biggest clones cover less than 2.5% of the sample. Material for sequencing was PBMCs. The receptors derive from a woman aged 25-40 years with multiple sclerosis.

This clonotype occurred many times. CDR3 residues: CASSQEVGIGEQYF. CDR3 DNA: TGTGCCAGCAGCCAAGAAGTGGGGATTGGGGAGCAGTACTTC. The V gene is TRBV3-1, the J gene TRBJ2-7, with no clear D. V lost 0 bases to trimming and J lost 7 bases, with 13 bases between them. Germline CDR1 reads LGHDT; CDR2 reads YNNKEL (reference sequence). This CDR3 region has 14 residues.

This clonotype was recorded many times. The rearrangement links TRBV20-1 to TRBJ1-1; D call uncertain. Trimming removed 5 bases at V and 2 bases at J, with 9 bases between. The length of the CDR3 is 12 residues. Germline CDR1 and CDR2: DFQATT and SNEGSKA (reference sequence). For the CDR3, the DNA is TGCAGTGCTCGGTCACCTAACACTGAAGCTTTCTTT. Its translation is CSARSPNTEAFF.

In its sample, this clonotype was seen many times. The chain carries TRBV24-1 and TRBJ1-2; TRBD1 might be the D (5 bases). V was clipped by 3 bases and J by 5 bases, with 24 bases between them. The CDR3 covers 18 residues. Germline-derived CDR1 and CDR2 are KGHDR and SFDVKD. The CDR3: CATSDPLPQASPEYGYTF. CDR3 coding DNA: TGTGCCACCAGTGATCCCCTCCCACAGGCCTCTCCTGAGTATGGCTACACCTTC.

At least ten counts were recorded for this clonotype. The rearrangement links TRBV14 to TRBJ2-7; no clear D gene. The ends were cut back, 1 base at V and 8 bases at J, with 12 bases in the middle. Germline loops: CDR1 SGHDN, CDR2 FVKESK. CDR3 size: 13 residues. CDR3 coding DNA: TGTGCCAGCAGCCAAGGGTACCTCTTGAAGCAGTACGTC. It codes for CASSQGYLLKQYV.

The CDR3 spells CPQQPLRGRSETQYF. The CDR3 DNA reads as TGTCCGCAGCAGCCCCTCCGGGGGCGATCGGAGACCCAGTACTTC. The chain recombines TRBV7-3 with TRBJ2-5; D is tentatively TRBD1 or TRBD2 (6 bases each). The CDR3 has 15 residues. The germline gives CDR1 SGHTA, CDR2 FQGTGA.

This clonotype was seen at least ten times. The rearrangement links TRBV20-1 to TRBJ1-2; D gene unclear. The CDR3 consists of 13 residues. Germline V lookup: CDR1 DFQATT, CDR2 SNEGSKA (reference sequence). The V end was cut by 0 bases, the J end by 1 base, with 6 bases between. The CDR3 is CSAREGVNYGYTF. As DNA, the CDR3 is TGCAGTGCTAGAGAGGGTGTTAACTATGGCTACACCTTC.

This clonotype was recorded at least ten times. This chain links TRBV28 with TRBJ2-3, with D possibly called TRBD1 or TRBD2 (5 bases each). Trimming stripped 3 bases from V and 1 base from J, with 14 bases between. This CDR3 has 16 amino acids. Looked up from germline, CDR1 is MDHEN and CDR2 is SYDVKM. CDR3 sequence (DNA): TGTGCCAGCAGTTTCTCCTCGAGGGGACGCACAGATACGCAGTATTTT. Encoded protein: CASSFSSRGRTDTQYF.

This clonotype was observed many times. The chain is built from TRBV7-9 and TRBJ2-3; 8 bases line up with TRBD2. The CDR3 is made up of 13 amino acids. The junction had 4 bases not matched to a gene; V was cut back by 4 bases and J by 7 bases. The germline gives CDR1 SEHNR, CDR2 FQNEAQ (reference sequence). CDR3 amino acids: CASSSGGGYTQYF. CDR3 DNA: TGTGCCAGCAGCTCGGGAGGGGGATATACGCAGTATTTT.

This clonotype came up many times. CDR3 in amino acids: CASSLYRDSSYEQYV. The CDR3 bases are TGTGCCAGCAGCCTCTACCGGGACAGCTCCTACGAGCAGTACGTC. This rearrangement joins TRBV6-4 to TRBJ2-7; 7 bases agree with TRBD1. The CDR3 has 15 residues. Trimming cost V 6 bases and J 0 bases; bases outside gene matches: 8. Germline loops: CDR1 MRHNA, CDR2 SNTAGT.

This clonotype was detected many times. V and J are TRBV28 and TRBJ2-1; perhaps TRBD2 as D (5 bases). This CDR3 has 14 residues. The germline V gene has CDR1 MDHEN and CDR2 SYDVKM. The V and J ends lost 0 bases and 3 bases respectively, with 6 bases between them. In DNA form, the CDR3 reads TGTGCCAGCAGTTTATGGACTATCTACAATGAGCAGTTCTTC. Amino acids: CASSLWTIYNEQFF. Full variable domain (rest looked up from reference TRBV28 and TRBJ2-1): DVKVTQSSRYLVKRTGEKVFLECVQDMDHENMFWYRQDPGLGLRLIYFSYDVKMKEKGDIPEGYSVSREKKERFSLILESASTNQTSMYLCASSLWTIYNEQFFGPGTRLTVL.

This clonotype was seen at least ten times. V gene TRBV5-1 combines with J gene TRBJ2-3; D remains ambiguous. From germline, CDR1 is SGHRS and CDR2 YFSETQ. V lost 4 bases and J lost 1, with 7 bases in between. This CDR3 region has 13 residues. The CDR3 reads CASSPPGTDTQYF. The CDR3, as DNA: TGCGCCAGCAGCCCACCTGGCACAGATACGCAGTATTTT.